A single sample is the source of the 21 T cell receptor beta chains below, sequenced in a study of shared clonotypes between healthy human individuals. The table came from immunoSEQ multiplex PCR; TCRdb's copy has only in-frame clones and leaves some out. The sample carries 780,000 or so clones, around 70% recorded once. The source material was memory CD4+ T cells sorted from blood. Subset indicated: CD45RA-negative fraction. These receptors all come from a woman aged 25-40 years in good health.

The chain uses TRBV4-1 and TRBJ2-5, with unresolved D. V was shortened by 1 base and J by 1 base, with 4 bases between the two germline ends. This CDR3 has 13 residues. In germline, CDR1 is MGHRA, CDR2 YSYEKL. The CDR3 bases are TGCGCCAGCAGCCAAGTTGTCCAAGAGACCCAGTACTTC. Translating it yields CASSQVVQETQYF.

This sequence joins TRBV28 and TRBJ1-4, with 9 bases lining up with TRBD1. The CDR3 is 15 residues long. The V segment lost 6 bases and the J segment 6 bases; nucleotides outside the gene matches: 8. CDR1 is MDHEN and CDR2 is SYDVKM in the germline V gene. CDR3 sequence: CASSLPGQGDEKLFF. The CDR3 nucleotides are TGTGCCAGCAGCCTTCCGGGACAGGGTGATGAAAAACTGTTTTTT.

The genes are TRBV7-9 and TRBJ2-6; possible D gene TRBD2, 5 bases. Between the trimmed V and J ends, which lost 4 bases and 0 bases, there was a span of 7 bases. This CDR3 is built from 15 residues. Per the germline V gene, CDR1 is SEHNR and CDR2 is FQNEAQ (reference sequence). The CDR3 coding sequence is TGTGCCAGCAGCTATGAGGGCTCTGGGGCCAACGTCCTGACTTTC. Protein product: CASSYEGSGANVLTF.

The chain links TRBV5-3 to TRBJ1-1; D ambiguous. TRBV5-3 is marked as an open reading frame, function uncertain. Trimming stripped 10 bases from V and 4 bases from J, with 11 bases between. The CDR3 runs to 11 residues. CDR3 DNA: TGTGCCGGCGCCATAGGCACTGAAGCTTTCTTT. Residues: CAGAIGTEAFF.

This clone has more than one count but fewer than ten. This chain uses TRBV7-2 with TRBJ2-1; either TRBD1 or TRBD2 may fit D (5 bases each). Germline loops: CDR1 SGHTA, CDR2 FQGNSA. The length of the CDR3 is 13 residues. V was shortened by 1 base and J by 9 bases, with 10 bases between the two germline ends. The CDR3 nucleotides read TGTGCCAGCAGCTTAGTTTTGAGGGGTGAGCAGTTCTTC. The encoded protein is CASSLVLRGEQFF. Full variable domain (missing parts from reference TRBV7-2 and TRBJ2-1): GAGVSQSPSNKVTEKGKDVELRCDPISGHTALYWYRQSLGQGLEFLIYFQGNSAPDKSGLPSDRFSAERTGGSVSTLTIQRTQQEDSAVYLCASSLVLRGEQFFGPGTRLTVL.

To note about this clone: The sample holds other DNA sequences that translate to the same CDR3. The CDR3 DNA follows: TGTGCCAGCAGCCCGTATTACACAGATACGCAGTATTTT. This gives the protein CASSPYYTDTQYF. The J gene is TRBJ2-3, the V gene TRBV11-2, with D unclear. There are 13 residues in the CDR3. CDR1 is SGHAT and CDR2 is FQNNGV in the germline V gene. V lost 5 bases to trimming and J lost 2 bases, with 8 bases between them.

The chain recombines TRBV12-2 with TRBJ2-3; the table's D call of TRBD2 was not tested on the DNA. TRBV12-2 is a pseudogene. The CDR3 extends over 17 amino acids. CDR3 DNA: TGTGCAAGTCGCTTAATAACTAGCGGCTTAAAGGCAGATACGCAGTATTTT. Protein product: CASRLITSGLKADTQYF.

This sequence joins TRBV18 and TRBJ2-7; no firm D call. Germline V gene data show CDR1 as KGHSH and CDR2 as LQKENI. This CDR3 contains 15 residues. V was shortened by 4 bases and J by 2 bases, with 15 bases between the two germline ends. DNA for the CDR3: TGTGCCAGCTCACGGTCCCGGACGGAAACCTACGAGCAGTACTTC. Translating it yields CASSRSRTETYEQYF.

This chain links TRBV19 with TRBJ2-1, with 8 bases matching TRBD2. The ends lost 9 bases at V and 8 bases at J; junction bases unmatched: 6. Germline lookup yields CDR1 LNHDA and CDR2 SQIVND (reference sequence). This CDR3 is built from 12 residues. In DNA, the CDR3 is TGTGCCAGCTCCCGCGGGAGGCATGAGCAGTTCTTC. Amino acids: CASSRGRHEQFF.

V is TRBV6-4 and J is TRBJ1-2; no clear D. The CDR3 totals 14 residues. Trimming cost V 2 bases and J 8 bases, with 15 bases left between them. Germline lookup yields CDR1 MRHNA and CDR2 SNTAGT. CDR3 in DNA: TGTGCCAGCAGTGACCCCTTCTCAGGCGGGGGCTACACCTTC. Translating gives CASSDPFSGGGYTF.

The CDR3 DNA is TGTGCCAGCAGCCCCGTGACAGGGGGAGGGACAGATACGCAGTATTTT. Translation gives CASSPVTGGGTDTQYF. This chain uses TRBV28 with TRBJ2-3; TRBD1 aligns across 9 bases. Looked up from germline, CDR1 is MDHEN and CDR2 is SYDVKM. The CDR3 has 16 amino acids. J was trimmed by 3 bases and V by 6 bases; bases with no gene match: 10.

This chain connects TRBV4-2 to TRBJ1-2; possibly TRBD1 for D (5 bases). Deletions cut 2 bases from V and 3 bases from J, with 10 bases between. Germline CDR1 LGHNA, CDR2 YNFKEQ. The CDR3 has 14 amino acids. CDR3 nucleotides: TGTGCCAGCAGCCAACTGGACACGGACTATGGCTACACCTTC. Translating gives CASSQLDTDYGYTF.

A remark on this clone: Different DNA sequences within this sample yield the same CDR3. This rearrangement joins TRBV5-1 to TRBJ1-5; no clear D gene. Per the germline V gene, CDR1 is SGHRS and CDR2 is YFSETQ. V was pared by 0 bases and J by 2 bases, with 6 bases between. The CDR3 runs 14 residues. This CDR3 reads CASSLDGGNQPQHF. For the CDR3, the DNA is TGCGCCAGCAGCTTGGATGGCGGCAATCAGCCCCAGCATTTT.

The CDR3 reads CASSYGSAYTDTQYF. The CDR3 bases are TGTGCCAGCAGTTACGGAAGCGCCTACACAGATACGCAGTATTTT. This chain connects TRBV6-6 to TRBJ2-3; D is unclear. CDR1 is MNHNY, CDR2 SVGAGI, per germline (reference sequence). CDR3 length: 15 amino acids. V lost 2 bases to trimming and J lost 2 bases, with 11 bases between them.

The chain uses TRBV7-9 and TRBJ2-7; no clear D gene. Germline loops: CDR1 SEHNR, CDR2 FQNEAQ (reference sequence). The V end was cut by 1 base, the J end by 3 bases, with 10 bases between. The CDR3 runs 14 residues. CDR3 DNA sequence: TGTGCCAGCAGCTTAGGGACGTCGAACTACGAGCAGTACTTC. It is translated as CASSLGTSNYEQYF.

CDR3 region: CASSDQEAHETQYF. For the CDR3, the DNA is TGTGCCAGCAGCGATCAAGAAGCTCATGAGACCCAGTACTTC. The chain recombines TRBV6-1 with TRBJ2-5; no clear D. The CDR3 sequence is 14 residues long. The V gene lost 6 bases and the J gene lost 5 bases, with 16 bases spanning the gap. CDR1 is MNHNS and CDR2 is SASEGT in the germline V gene.

This sequence joins TRBV5-1 and TRBJ1-5; D remains unclear. The germline V gene has CDR1 SGHRS and CDR2 YFSETQ. The CDR3 covers 16 residues. Trimming cost V 0 bases and J 0 bases, with 10 bases left between them. CDR3 DNA sequence: TGCGCCAGCAGCTTGGTCGAGGGTTATAGCAATCAGCCCCAGCATTTT. This encodes CASSLVEGYSNQPQHF.

This clone occurred once. The J gene is TRBJ2-7, the V gene TRBV19; 7 bases are a match to TRBD2. CDR3 size: 18 residues. From germline, CDR1 is LNHDA and CDR2 SQIVND (reference sequence). Losses at the gene ends were 3 bases for V and 9 bases for J; bases not matched to a gene: 23. The CDR3 sequence: CASSMAAASGEVPGVQYF. In DNA form, the CDR3 reads TGTGCCAGTAGTATGGCTGCGGCTAGCGGAGAGGTGCCGGGGGTGCAGTACTTC.

The CDR3 reads CASSLVAGAGEQYF. The DNA of the CDR3 is TGTGCCAGCAGCTTGGTAGCGGGAGCTGGAGAGCAGTACTTC. This chain uses TRBV5-6 with TRBJ2-7; TRBD2 aligns across 9 bases. The CDR3 sequence is 14 residues long. Losses at the gene ends were 0 bases for V and 7 bases for J; bases not matched to a gene: 5. CDR1 SGHDT and CDR2 YYEEEE come from the germline V gene.

The chain links TRBV5-6 to TRBJ1-3; D is possibly TRBD1 (5 bases). The V and J ends lost 2 bases and 0 bases respectively, with 9 bases between them. CDR1 is SGHDT, CDR2 YYEEEE, per germline. This CDR3 contains 15 residues. The CDR3 DNA sequence: TGTGCCAGCAGCTTAGGGGTAACCTCTGGAAACACCATATATTTT. This codes for CASSLGVTSGNTIYF. Variable domain in full (rest from reference TRBV5-6 and TRBJ1-3): DAGVTQSPTHLIKTRGQQVTLRCSPKSGHDTVSWYQQALGQGPQFIFQYYEEEERQRGNFPDRFSGHQFPNYSSELNVNALLLGDSALYLCASSLGVTSGNTIYFGEGSWLTVV.

This clone was detected a few times. The chain joins TRBV7-6 to TRBJ2-1, with D possibly being TRBD1 or TRBD2 (5 bases each). Trimming took off 11 bases at V and 5 bases at J, with 16 bases between the two ends. CDR1 and CDR2 from the germline V gene are SGHVS and FNYEAQ. The CDR3 covers 13 residues. Here the CDR3 reads CASTRGGHNEQFF. The CDR3 DNA sequence: TGTGCCTCTACTAGGGGTGGTCACAATGAGCAGTTCTTC.